Presented here are 18 T cell receptor beta chains from one specimen sequenced in a study of Ad26.COV2.S vaccination and SARS-CoV-2 variants. This table comes from immunoSEQ multiplex PCR, and its TCRdb copy is limited to in-frame clones, with some not included. Among about 350,000 clones listed, about 88% were seen once. Indicated treatment: 19 received Ad26.COV2.S at low or high dose, single or two shots; a few received placebo; per-sample allocation not given. Day 63 after the first vaccine or placebo injection was the time point for sampling. Sequencing used peripheral blood, obtained in a trial of Ad26.COV2.S vaccine versus placebo. The receptors come from a person aged 18-60 years who received the Ad26.COV2.S COVID-19 vaccine or a placebo.

This chain uses TRBV18 with TRBJ2-1, with TRBD2 identical over 12 bases. V gave up 0 bases and J gave up 6 bases; unmatched junction bases: 0. The CDR3 has 15 residues. The V gene's germline CDR1 is KGHSH and CDR2 LQKENI. The CDR3 region has the DNA TGTGCCAGCTCACCACCGGGACTAGCGGGCAATGAGCAGTTCTTC. The encoded protein is CASSPPGLAGNEQFF.

The genes are TRBV27 and TRBJ1-4; 12 bases are a match to TRBD1. The CDR3 runs 14 residues. Germline V gives CDR1 MNHEY, CDR2 SMNVEV (reference sequence). J gave up 8 bases and V 7 bases, and 5 bases lay outside the gene matches. This CDR3 reads CASKGTGGGEKLFF. DNA of the CDR3: TGTGCCAGCAAAGGGACAGGGGGCGGGGAAAAACTGTTTTTT.

The rearrangement links TRBV19 to TRBJ1-6; the match to TRBD1 covers 8 bases. V shed 4 bases and J 9 bases; nucleotides not matched to a gene: 5. This CDR3 is built from 14 residues. The germline gives CDR1 LNHDA, CDR2 SQIVND (reference sequence). DNA of the CDR3: TGTGCCAGTAGTAGGGAGACAGGGGCTTCACCCCTCCACTTT. This sequence encodes CASSRETGASPLHF.

The J gene is TRBJ1-4, the V gene TRBV6-6; D unclear. This CDR3 is built from 14 residues. Germline CDR1 and CDR2: MNHNY and SVGAGI (reference sequence). Trimming removed 5 bases from V and 5 bases from J, with 12 bases in between. As DNA, the CDR3 is TGTGCCAGCAGTGCCAGAAGCTACAATGAAAAACTGTTTTTT. It translates to CASSARSYNEKLFF.

The chain carries TRBV27 and TRBJ2-7; D unclear. From germline, CDR1 is MNHEY and CDR2 SMNVEV (reference sequence). Trimming took 2 bases from V and 0 from J, leaving 11 bases between them. This CDR3 region has 15 residues. The CDR3, as DNA: TGTGCCAGCAGTTTAAGGGCAGGTTCCTCCTACGAGCAGTACTTC. It yields the protein CASSLRAGSSYEQYF.

The chain links TRBV19 to TRBJ1-1; D ambiguous. Trimming pared 9 bases from V and 2 bases from J, leaving 13 bases between. CDR1 and CDR2 from the germline V gene are LNHDA and SQIVND (reference sequence). The CDR3 is 13 amino acids. The CDR3 sequence: CASNRGVNTEAFF. CDR3 DNA: TGTGCCAGCAACCGGGGTGTTAACACTGAAGCTTTCTTT. The whole variable domain, remainder taken from reference TRBV19 and TRBJ1-1, is DGGITQSPKYLFRKEGQNVTLSCEQNLNHDAMYWYRQDPGQGLRLIYYSQIVNDFQKGDIAEGYSVSREKKESFPLTVTSAQKNPTAFYLCASNRGVNTEAFFGQGTRLTVV.

V is TRBV7-9 and J is TRBJ1-5; no reliable D call. The V end was cut by 3 bases, the J end by 0 bases, with 6 bases between. There are 14 residues in the CDR3. CDR1 is SEHNR, CDR2 FQNEAQ, per germline (reference sequence). CDR3 in amino acids: CASSFSDSNQPQHF. In nucleotides, the CDR3 is TGTGCCAGCAGCTTTTCGGATAGCAATCAGCCCCAGCATTTT.

This clone was detected a few times. The chain combines TRBV3-1 (or the pseudogene TRBV3-2) with TRBJ1-5; 7 bases fit TRBD1. Germline CDR1 LGHDT, CDR2 YNNKEL (reference sequence). The CDR3 has 14 residues. The V gene end was trimmed by 1 base and the J gene end by 6 bases; junction bases not matched to a gene: 3. CDR3 loop: CASSQVGGSQPQHF. CDR3 in DNA: TGTGCCAGCAGCCAAGTAGGGGGCAGTCAGCCCCAGCATTTT.

The chain combines TRBV7-9 with TRBJ1-5, with no clear D. Germline CDR1 is SEHNR and CDR2 is FQNEAQ (reference sequence). CDR3 length: 15 amino acids. V gave up 1 base and J gave up 0 bases, with 7 bases separating them. The CDR3, as DNA: TGTGCCAGCAGCTTAGGGCAGTATAGCAATCAGCCCCAGCATTTT. This gives the protein CASSLGQYSNQPQHF.

V usage is TRBV4-3 and J usage is TRBJ1-1, with unresolved D. Germline V gene lookup returns CDR1 LGHNA and CDR2 YSLEER. The CDR3 contains 14 residues. V was trimmed by 1 base and J by 0 bases, leaving 6 bases between them. This CDR3 reads CASSQVGMNTEAFF. The CDR3 DNA is TGCGCCAGCAGCCAAGTAGGGATGAACACTGAAGCTTTCTTT.

In this sample, this clone turned up a few times. V and J are TRBV7-3 and TRBJ1-1; D remains ambiguous. Germline CDR1 is SGHTA and CDR2 is FQGTGA. Trimming stripped 4 bases from V and 2 bases from J, with 8 bases between. This CDR3 spans 13 amino acids. CDR3 in DNA: TGTGCCAGCAGCTGGAACGGAAACACTGAAGCTTTCTTT. It is translated as CASSWNGNTEAFF.

The chain has TRBV6-6 and TRBJ1-1; unclear D gene. Germline loops: CDR1 MNHNY, CDR2 SVGAGI (reference sequence). This CDR3 is built from 15 residues. Deletions cut 5 bases from V and 5 bases from J, with 18 bases between. CDR3 residues: CASSVGSSGGTEAFF. The CDR3 DNA reads as TGTGCCAGCAGTGTTGGAAGTAGTGGCGGGACTGAAGCTTTCTTT.

This rearrangement joins TRBV7-2 to TRBJ1-6, with D possibly matching TRBD1 (6 bases). The CDR3 contains 16 residues. V was shortened by 2 bases and J by 7 bases, with 15 bases between the two germline ends. Germline V gives CDR1 SGHTA, CDR2 FQGNSA. The CDR3 DNA reads as TGTGCCAGCAGCTTATTCGGACAGACTAGAAATTCACCCCTCCACTTT. Encoded protein: CASSLFGQTRNSPLHF.

V usage is TRBV30 and J usage is TRBJ1-6, with D unclear. Trimming took 2 bases from V and 8 from J, leaving 10 bases between them. The CDR3 is made up of 13 amino acids. Looked up from germline, CDR1 is GTSNPN and CDR2 is SVGIG (reference sequence). The CDR3 nucleotides read TGTGCCTGGAGTCGGCAGGAGGATTCACCCCTCCACTTT. Its protein is CAWSRQEDSPLHF.

The chain employs TRBV19 and TRBJ1-4, with D unresolved. CDR3 length equals 14 residues. Trimming took 7 bases from V and 5 from J, leaving 14 bases between them. CDR1 is LNHDA, CDR2 SQIVND, per germline (reference sequence). The CDR3 sequence is CASNTALGNEKLFF. For the CDR3, the DNA is TGTGCCAGTAACACGGCCTTGGGCAATGAAAAACTGTTTTTT.

This chain links TRBV28 with TRBJ2-3; D possibly uses TRBD1 or TRBD2 (5 bases each). Germline loops: CDR1 MDHEN, CDR2 SYDVKM. V lost 5 bases and J 3 bases, leaving 24 bases between the germline ends. The CDR3 contains 18 residues. The CDR3 DNA reads TGTGCCAGCAGTCCCGACCGAACGAGGGGCCGATGGACAGATACGCAGTATTTT. It translates to CASSPDRTRGRWTDTQYF. Looking up the rest from reference TRBV28 and TRBJ2-3 gives the full variable domain: DVKVTQSSRYLVKRTGEKVFLECVQDMDHENMFWYRQDPGLGLRLIYFSYDVKMKEKGDIPEGYSVSREKKERFSLILESASTNQTSMYLCASSPDRTRGRWTDTQYFGPGTRLTVL.

V and J are TRBV7-6 and TRBJ2-2, with D uncertain. Trimming shortened V by 4 bases and J by 4 bases, and 13 bases separated the two germline ends. Germline CDR1 is SGHVS and CDR2 is FNYEAQ. This CDR3 comprises 15 residues. The CDR3 region has the DNA TGTGCCAGCAGCTACCCTCCCCTTGGCACCGGGGAGCTGTTTTTT. This sequence encodes CASSYPPLGTGELFF.

This rearrangement joins TRBV3-1 (or the pseudogene TRBV3-2) to TRBJ2-1, with D possibly matching TRBD2 (6 bases). V dropped 2 bases and J dropped 9 bases, with 8 bases sitting between them. The CDR3 is made up of 12 amino acids. Germline V gene sequence: CDR1 LGHDT, CDR2 YNNKEL (reference sequence). CDR3 residues: CASSQWRGEQFF. CDR3 sequence (DNA): TGTGCCAGCAGCCAATGGCGGGGTGAGCAGTTCTTC.